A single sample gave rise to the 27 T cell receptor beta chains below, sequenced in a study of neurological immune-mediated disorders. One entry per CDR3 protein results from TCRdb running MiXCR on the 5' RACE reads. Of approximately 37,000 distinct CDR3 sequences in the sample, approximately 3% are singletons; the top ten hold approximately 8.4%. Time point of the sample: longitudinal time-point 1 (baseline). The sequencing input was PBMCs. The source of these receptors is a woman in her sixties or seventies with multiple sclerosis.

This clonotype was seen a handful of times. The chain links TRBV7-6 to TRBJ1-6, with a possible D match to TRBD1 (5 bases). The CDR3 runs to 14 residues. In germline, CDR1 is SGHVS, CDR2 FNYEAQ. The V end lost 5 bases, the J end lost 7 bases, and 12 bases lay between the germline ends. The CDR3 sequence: CASSRNRDNSPLHF. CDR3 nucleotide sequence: TGTGCCAGCAGCCGTAATAGGGACAATTCACCCCTCCACTTT. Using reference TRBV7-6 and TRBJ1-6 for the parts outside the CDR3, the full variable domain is GAGVSQSPRYKVTKRGQDVALRCDPISGHVSLYWYRQALGQGPEFLTYFNYEAQQDKSGLPNDRFSAERPEGSISTLTIQRTEQRDSAMYRCASSRNRDNSPLHFGNGTRLTVT.

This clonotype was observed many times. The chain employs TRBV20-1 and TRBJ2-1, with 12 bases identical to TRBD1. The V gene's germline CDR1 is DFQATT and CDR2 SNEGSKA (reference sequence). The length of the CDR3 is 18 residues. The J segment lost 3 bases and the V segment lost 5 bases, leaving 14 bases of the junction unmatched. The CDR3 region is CSASDRDRGLFHYNEQFF. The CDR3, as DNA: TGCAGTGCTTCCGACCGGGACAGGGGGCTCTTCCACTACAATGAGCAGTTCTTC.

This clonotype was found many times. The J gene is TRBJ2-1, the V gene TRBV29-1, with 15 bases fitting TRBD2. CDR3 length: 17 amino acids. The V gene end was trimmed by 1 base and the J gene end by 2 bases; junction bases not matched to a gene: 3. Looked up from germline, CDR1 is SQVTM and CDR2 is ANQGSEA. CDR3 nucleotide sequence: TGCAGCGTTGAAGTGGGACTAGCGGGGGGAACCTACAATGAGCAGTTCTTC. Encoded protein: CSVEVGLAGGTYNEQFF.

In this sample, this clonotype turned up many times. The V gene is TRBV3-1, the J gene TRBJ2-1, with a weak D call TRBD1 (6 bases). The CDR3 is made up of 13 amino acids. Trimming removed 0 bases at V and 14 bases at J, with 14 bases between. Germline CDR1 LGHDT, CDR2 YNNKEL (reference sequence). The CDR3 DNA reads TGTGCCAGCAGCCAAGATCGGGGAACAGGGAAGTTCTTC. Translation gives CASSQDRGTGKFF.

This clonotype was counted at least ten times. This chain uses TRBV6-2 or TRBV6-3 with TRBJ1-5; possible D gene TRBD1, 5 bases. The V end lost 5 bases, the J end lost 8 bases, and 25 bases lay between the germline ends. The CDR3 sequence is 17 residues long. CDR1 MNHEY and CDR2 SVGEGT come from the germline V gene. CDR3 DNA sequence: TGTGCCAGCAGTCCCTCCTCAGGGAGGAGGGTTTGGGAGCCCCAGCATTTT. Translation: CASSPSSGRRVWEPQHF.

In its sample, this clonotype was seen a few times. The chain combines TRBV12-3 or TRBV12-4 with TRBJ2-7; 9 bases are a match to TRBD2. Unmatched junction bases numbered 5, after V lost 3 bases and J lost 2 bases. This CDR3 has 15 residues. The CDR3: CASSFGIAGAYEQYF. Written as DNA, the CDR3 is TGTGCCAGCAGTTTTGGAATAGCGGGGGCCTACGAGCAGTACTTC.

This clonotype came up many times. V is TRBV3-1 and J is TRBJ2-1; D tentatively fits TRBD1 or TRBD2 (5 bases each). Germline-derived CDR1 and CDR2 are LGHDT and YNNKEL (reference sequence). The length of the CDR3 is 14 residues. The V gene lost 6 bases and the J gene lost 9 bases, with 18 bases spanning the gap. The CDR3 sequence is CASSLGTRGLEQFF. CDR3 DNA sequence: TGTGCCAGCAGTCTGGGAACGAGGGGTCTTGAGCAGTTCTTC.

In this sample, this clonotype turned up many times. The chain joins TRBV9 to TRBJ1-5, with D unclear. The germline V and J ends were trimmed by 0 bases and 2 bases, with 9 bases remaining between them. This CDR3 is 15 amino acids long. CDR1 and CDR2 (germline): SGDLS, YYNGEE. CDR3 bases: TGTGCCAGCAGCGTAGAACCCGGGGGCAATCAGCCCCAGCATTTT. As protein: CASSVEPGGNQPQHF.

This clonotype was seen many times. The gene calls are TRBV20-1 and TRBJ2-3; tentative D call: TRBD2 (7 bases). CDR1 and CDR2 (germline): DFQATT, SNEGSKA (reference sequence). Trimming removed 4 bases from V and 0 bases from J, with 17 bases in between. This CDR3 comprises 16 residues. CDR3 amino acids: CSAMGGHPASTDTQYF. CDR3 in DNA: TGCAGTGCTATGGGGGGGCACCCAGCTAGCACAGATACGCAGTATTTT.

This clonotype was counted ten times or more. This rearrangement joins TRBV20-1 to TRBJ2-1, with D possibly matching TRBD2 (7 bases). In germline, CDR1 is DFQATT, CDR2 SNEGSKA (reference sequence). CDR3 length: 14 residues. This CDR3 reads CRGAGPGGRGEQFF. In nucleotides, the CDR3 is TGCAGAGGAGCAGGTCCCGGGGGGAGGGGGGAGCAGTTCTTC.

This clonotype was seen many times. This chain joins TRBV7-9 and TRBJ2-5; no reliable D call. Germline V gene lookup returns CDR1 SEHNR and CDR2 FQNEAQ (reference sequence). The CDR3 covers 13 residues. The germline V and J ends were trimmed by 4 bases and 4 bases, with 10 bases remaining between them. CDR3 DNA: TGTGCCAGCAGCTCAACCCGAGTAGAGACCCAGTACTTC. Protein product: CASSSTRVETQYF.

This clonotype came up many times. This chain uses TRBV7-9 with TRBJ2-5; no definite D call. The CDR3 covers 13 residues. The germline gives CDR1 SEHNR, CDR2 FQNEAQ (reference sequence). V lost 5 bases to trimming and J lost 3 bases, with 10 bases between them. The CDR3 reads CASSLDLKETQYF. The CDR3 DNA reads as TGTGCCAGCAGCCTCGACTTAAAAGAGACCCAGTACTTC.

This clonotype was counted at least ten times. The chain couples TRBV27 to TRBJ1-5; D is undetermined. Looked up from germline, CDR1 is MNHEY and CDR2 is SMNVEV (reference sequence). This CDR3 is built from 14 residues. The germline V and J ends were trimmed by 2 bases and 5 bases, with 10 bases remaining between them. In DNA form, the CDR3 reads TGTGCCAGCAGTTTAAACGGAGGACATCAGCCCCAGCATTTT. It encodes CASSLNGGHQPQHF.

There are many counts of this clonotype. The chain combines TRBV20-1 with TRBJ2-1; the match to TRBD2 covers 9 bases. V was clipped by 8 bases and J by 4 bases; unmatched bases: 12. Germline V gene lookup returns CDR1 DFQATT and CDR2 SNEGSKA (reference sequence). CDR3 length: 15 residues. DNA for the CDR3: TGCAGTACAAGGGGGAGCGGGGGGCCTTACAATGAGCAGTTCTTC. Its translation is CSTRGSGGPYNEQFF.

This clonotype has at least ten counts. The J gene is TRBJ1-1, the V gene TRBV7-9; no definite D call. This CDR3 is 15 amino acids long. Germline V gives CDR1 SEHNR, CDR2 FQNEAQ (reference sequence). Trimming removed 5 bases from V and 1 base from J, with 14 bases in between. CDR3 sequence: CASSPTNSRNTEAFF. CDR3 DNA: TGTGCCAGCAGCCCCACGAACAGTAGGAACACTGAAGCTTTCTTT. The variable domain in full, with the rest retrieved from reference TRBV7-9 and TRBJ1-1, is DTGVSQNPRHKITKRGQNVTFRCDPISEHNRLYWYRQTLGQGPEFLTYFQNEAQLEKSRLLSDRFSAERPKGSFSTLEIQRTEQGDSAMYLCASSPTNSRNTEAFFGQGTRLTVV.

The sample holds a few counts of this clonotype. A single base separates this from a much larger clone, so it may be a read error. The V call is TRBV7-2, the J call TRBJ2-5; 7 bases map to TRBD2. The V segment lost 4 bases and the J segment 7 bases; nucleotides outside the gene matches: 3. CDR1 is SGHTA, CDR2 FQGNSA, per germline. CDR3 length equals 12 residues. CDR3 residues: CASSSSGGTQYF. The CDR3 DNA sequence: TGTGCCAGCAGCTCCTCGGGGGGGACCCAGTACTTC.

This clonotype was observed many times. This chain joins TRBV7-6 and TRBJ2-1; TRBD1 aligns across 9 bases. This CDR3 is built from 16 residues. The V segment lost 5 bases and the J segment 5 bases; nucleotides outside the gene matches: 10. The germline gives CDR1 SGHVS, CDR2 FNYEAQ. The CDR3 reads CASSPPTGQGHNEQFF. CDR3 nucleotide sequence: TGTGCCAGCAGCCCACCCACGGGACAGGGTCACAATGAGCAGTTCTTC.

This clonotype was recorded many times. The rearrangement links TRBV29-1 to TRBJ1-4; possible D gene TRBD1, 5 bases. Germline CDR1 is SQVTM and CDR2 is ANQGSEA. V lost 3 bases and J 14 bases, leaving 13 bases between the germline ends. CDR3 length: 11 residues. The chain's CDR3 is CSVEDTMGLFF. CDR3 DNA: TGCAGCGTTGAGGACACTATGGGGCTGTTTTTT.

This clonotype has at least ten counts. CDR3 bases: TGTGCCAGCAGTTTACCCGCCCGGACCACTGAAGCTTTCTTT. Protein sequence: CASSLPARTTEAFF. This chain joins TRBV12-3 or TRBV12-4 and TRBJ1-1, with D unclear. This CDR3 is 14 amino acids long. V shed 2 bases and J shed 4 bases, with 11 bases lying between them.

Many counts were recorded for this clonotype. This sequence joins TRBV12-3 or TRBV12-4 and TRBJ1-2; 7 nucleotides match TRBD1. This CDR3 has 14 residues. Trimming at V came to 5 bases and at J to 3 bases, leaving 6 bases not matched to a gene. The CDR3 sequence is CASSRRGGDYGYTF. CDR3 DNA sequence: TGTGCCAGCAGTCGCCGAGGGGGCGACTATGGCTACACCTTC.

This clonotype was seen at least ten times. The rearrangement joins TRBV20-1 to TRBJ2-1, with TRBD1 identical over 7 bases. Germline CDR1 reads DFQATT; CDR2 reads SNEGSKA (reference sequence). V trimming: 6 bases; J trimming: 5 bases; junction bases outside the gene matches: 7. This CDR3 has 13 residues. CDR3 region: CSAWTGLDNEQFF. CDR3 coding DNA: TGCAGTGCCTGGACAGGCTTGGACAATGAGCAGTTCTTC.

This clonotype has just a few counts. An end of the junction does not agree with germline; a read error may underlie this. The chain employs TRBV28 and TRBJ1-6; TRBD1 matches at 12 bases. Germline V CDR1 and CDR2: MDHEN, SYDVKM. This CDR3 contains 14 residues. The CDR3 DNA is TGTGCCGGGACAGGGGGCACCTATAATTCAACCCTCAACTTT. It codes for CAGTGGTYNSTLNF.

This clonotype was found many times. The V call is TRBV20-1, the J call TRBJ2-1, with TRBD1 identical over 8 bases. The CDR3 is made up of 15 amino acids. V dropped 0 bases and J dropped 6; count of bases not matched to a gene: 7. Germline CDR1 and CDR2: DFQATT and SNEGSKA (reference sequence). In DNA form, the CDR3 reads TGCAGTGCTAGAGAGAGGGGACAGGTTTCCAATGAGCAGTTCTTC. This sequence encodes CSARERGQVSNEQFF.

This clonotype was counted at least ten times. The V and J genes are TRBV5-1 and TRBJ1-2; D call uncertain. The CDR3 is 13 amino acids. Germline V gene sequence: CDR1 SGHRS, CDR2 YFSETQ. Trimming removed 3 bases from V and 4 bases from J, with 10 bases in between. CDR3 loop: CASSSDGGYGYTF. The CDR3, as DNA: TGCGCCAGCAGCTCGGACGGAGGCTATGGCTACACCTTC.

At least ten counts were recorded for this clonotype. The CDR3 is CSARDRTDYGYTF. The CDR3 DNA follows: TGCAGTGCTAGAGATAGGACAGACTATGGCTACACCTTC. V gene TRBV20-1 combines with J gene TRBJ1-2; possibly TRBD1 for D (6 bases). CDR1 and CDR2 (germline): DFQATT, SNEGSKA (reference sequence). V lost 0 bases and J lost 3, with 8 bases in between. CDR3 size: 13 residues.

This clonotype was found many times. CDR3 sequence: CASSSMTSGGAWGQFF. In DNA, the CDR3 is TGTGCCAGCAGCTCCATGACTAGCGGGGGGGCCTGGGGGCAGTTCTTC. V usage is TRBV7-2 and J usage is TRBJ2-1; TRBD2 matches 14 bases. The CDR3 runs 16 residues. V shed 4 bases, J shed 12 bases, and the junction held 11 bases outside the gene matches. Germline assignment: CDR1 SGHTA and CDR2 FQGNSA.

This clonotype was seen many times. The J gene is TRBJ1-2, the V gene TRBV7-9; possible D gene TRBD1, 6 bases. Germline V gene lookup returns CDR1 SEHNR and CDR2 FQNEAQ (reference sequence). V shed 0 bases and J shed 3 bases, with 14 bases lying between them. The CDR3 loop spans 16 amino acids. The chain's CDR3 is CASSLAGGGTYYGYTF. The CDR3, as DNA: TGTGCCAGCAGCTTAGCTGGAGGGGGAACCTACTATGGCTACACCTTC.